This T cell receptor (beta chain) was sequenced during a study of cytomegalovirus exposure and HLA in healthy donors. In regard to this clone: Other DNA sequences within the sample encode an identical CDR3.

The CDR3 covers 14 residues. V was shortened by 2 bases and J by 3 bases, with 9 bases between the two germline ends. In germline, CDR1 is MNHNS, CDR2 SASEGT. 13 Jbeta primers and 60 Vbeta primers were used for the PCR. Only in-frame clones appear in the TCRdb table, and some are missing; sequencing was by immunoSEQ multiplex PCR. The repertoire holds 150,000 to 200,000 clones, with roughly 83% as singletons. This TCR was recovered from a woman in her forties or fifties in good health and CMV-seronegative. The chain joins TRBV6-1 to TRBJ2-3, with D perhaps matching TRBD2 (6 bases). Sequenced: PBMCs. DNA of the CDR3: TGTGCCAGCAGTGAAAGGGGACTTACAGATACGCAGTATTTT. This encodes CASSERGLTDTQYF.